Presented here are 17 T cell receptor beta chains from one specimen sequenced in a study of spatial heterogeneity in lung cancer. TCRdb called the 5' RACE reads again in MiXCR, with one record for every CDR3 protein. The sample contains around 23,000 distinct CDR3 sequences, roughly 4.6% of which appear only once. Documented time point: sample taken at primary tumor resection. Tumor, nontumor lung or frozen PBMC supplied whole RNA that was sequenced unsorted. This specimen was PBMCs, taken at surgery. These receptors all stem from a male donor with early-stage non-small cell lung cancer.

At least ten counts were recorded for this clonotype. This chain links TRBV28 with TRBJ2-4; D not resolved. The germline gives CDR1 MDHEN, CDR2 SYDVKM. The CDR3 is made up of 14 amino acids. The V and J ends lost 6 bases and 3 bases respectively, with 12 bases between them. This CDR3 reads CASSLGSNKNIQYF. In DNA form, the CDR3 reads TGTGCCAGCAGCTTGGGATCGAACAAAAACATTCAGTACTTC.

In this sample, this clonotype turned up many times. This rearrangement joins TRBV9 to TRBJ2-2, with 7 bases that match TRBD1. The CDR3 spans 15 residues. The germline V gene encodes CDR1 SGDLS and CDR2 YYNGEE. V shed 5 bases, J shed 5 bases, and the junction held 9 bases outside the gene matches. The CDR3: CASRATGSGTGELFF. The CDR3 region has the DNA TGTGCCAGCAGAGCGACAGGGTCCGGGACCGGGGAGCTGTTTTTT.

This clonotype was detected ten times or more. The V gene is TRBV27, the J gene TRBJ2-3; D may be TRBD2 (6 bases). Germline-derived CDR1 and CDR2 are MNHEY and SMNVEV (reference sequence). The germline V and J ends were trimmed by 6 bases and 0 bases, with 13 bases remaining between them. The CDR3 has 15 residues. This CDR3 reads CASRRRETSTDTQYF. For the CDR3, the DNA is TGTGCCAGCAGGCGGAGGGAGACTAGCACAGATACGCAGTATTTT.

This clonotype was recorded at least ten times. The chain links TRBV18 to TRBJ1-1; TRBD1 might be the D (5 bases). Germline V lookup: CDR1 KGHSH, CDR2 LQKENI. Trimming pared 2 bases from V and 4 bases from J, leaving 17 bases between. The CDR3 has 16 residues. The CDR3, as DNA: TGTGCCAGCTCACCAAGGCCTCACAAAGGGGCCACTGAAGCTTTCTTT. This encodes CASSPRPHKGATEAFF.

There are many counts of this clonotype. V gene TRBV14 combines with J gene TRBJ1-2, with a possible D match to TRBD1 (6 bases). Germline V lookup: CDR1 SGHDN, CDR2 FVKESK. This CDR3 comprises 15 residues. The V end lost 4 bases, the J end lost 3 bases, and 15 bases lay between the germline ends. The CDR3, as DNA: TGTGCCAGCAGCCCAAGTTTGAGGGGGGACTATGGCTACACCTTC. Translation: CASSPSLRGDYGYTF.

The rearrangement joins TRBV2 to TRBJ2-1; D may be TRBD1 (5 bases). The germline V gene encodes CDR1 SNHLY and CDR2 FYNNEI. V shed 4 bases and J shed 7 bases, with 14 bases lying between them. This CDR3 spans 14 amino acids. The CDR3 is CASSGGRSSNEQFF. CDR3 DNA: TGTGCCAGCAGTGGGGGCAGGTCGAGTAATGAGCAGTTCTTC.

This clonotype showed up many times. The V call is TRBV10-3, the J call TRBJ1-5; 8 bases match TRBD1. The CDR3 covers 14 residues. Germline CDR1 is ENHRY and CDR2 is SYGVKD. V was pared by 3 bases and J by 9 bases, with 7 bases of the junction left unmatched. DNA of the CDR3: TGTGCCATCAGTGAAAGACAGGGGAACGTGCCCCAGCATTTT. Residues: CAISERQGNVPQHF.

This clonotype has only a few counts. The chain employs TRBV28 and TRBJ2-1, with 9 bases fitting TRBD1. Losses at the gene ends were 9 bases for V and 12 bases for J; bases not matched to a gene: 18. Germline loops: CDR1 MDHEN, CDR2 SYDVKM. This CDR3 has 15 amino acids. The CDR3 coding sequence is TGTGCCAGGGACGCTCCTCCGGGACAGGGAGGGTTGCAGTTCTTC. Its protein product is CARDAPPGQGGLQFF.

This clonotype was seen ten or more times. The chain uses TRBV7-2 and TRBJ2-2, with 7 bases matching TRBD1. From germline, CDR1 is SGHTA and CDR2 FQGNSA. V trimming: 4 bases; J trimming: 1 base; junction bases outside the gene matches: 3. The CDR3 spans 15 residues. The CDR3 DNA reads as TGTGCCAGCAGCTCCCAGGGGGTGAACACCGGGGAGCTGTTTTTT. It encodes CASSSQGVNTGELFF. The whole variable domain, filled in from reference TRBV7-2 and TRBJ2-2, reads GAGVSQSPSNKVTEKGKDVELRCDPISGHTALYWYRQSLGQGLEFLIYFQGNSAPDKSGLPSDRFSAERTGGSVSTLTIQRTQQEDSAVYLCASSSQGVNTGELFFGEGSRLTVL.

This clonotype was counted at least ten times. J is TRBJ2-7 and V is TRBV15; 7 bases map to TRBD2. With 8 bases clipped from V and 6 bases from J, the junction kept 10 bases outside the gene matches. This CDR3 is built from 13 residues. Per the germline V gene, CDR1 is LNHNV and CDR2 is YYDKDF (reference sequence). The CDR3 DNA is TGTGCCACCGGGGACCCGGGAGGTTCCGAGCAGTACTTC. This gives the protein CATGDPGGSEQYF.

In this sample, this clonotype turned up many times. The chain combines TRBV2 with TRBJ2-5; a possible D gene is TRBD1 (5 bases). CDR1 is SNHLY and CDR2 is FYNNEI in the germline V gene. The V end was cut by 2 bases, the J end by 6 bases, with 13 bases between. CDR3 length: 14 residues. Here the CDR3 DNA reads TGTGCCAGCAGTGAAAGGACACCTCAGCAGACCCAGTACTTC. Encoded protein: CASSERTPQQTQYF.

This clonotype was seen ten or more times. The rearrangement joins TRBV9 to TRBJ2-6, with D perhaps matching TRBD2 (6 bases). Per the germline V gene, CDR1 is SGDLS and CDR2 is YYNGEE. V was cut by 0 bases and J by 0 bases, with 13 bases left in between. This CDR3 spans 18 amino acids. The CDR3 loop is CASSVEGFGGSGANVLTF. The CDR3 DNA reads TGTGCCAGCAGCGTAGAAGGCTTCGGGGGCTCTGGGGCCAACGTCCTGACTTTC.

This chain links TRBV7-3 with TRBJ2-1; the match to TRBD2 covers 15 bases. The CDR3 is 17 residues long. Germline V CDR1 and CDR2: SGHTA, FQGTGA. V lost 5 bases, J lost 6 bases, and 8 bases stayed unmatched. CDR3 nucleotides: TGTGCCAGCAGCCCTACCGGACTAGCGGGGGGGAGCAATGAGCAGTTCTTC. Amino acids: CASSPTGLAGGSNEQFF.

The table lists this clonotype with many counts. The chain links TRBV20-1 to TRBJ1-5, with D unclear. The CDR3 covers 14 residues. V gave up 5 bases and J gave up 0 bases, with 11 bases separating them. CDR1 and CDR2 (germline): DFQATT, SNEGSKA (reference sequence). The CDR3 DNA sequence: TGCAGTGCTGTCCGGACGGATAGCAATCAGCCCCAGCATTTT. Encoded protein: CSAVRTDSNQPQHF.

This clonotype was seen more than once but under ten times. This chain joins TRBV12-3 or TRBV12-4 and TRBJ1-1; D uncertain. Trimming took off 6 bases at V and 1 base at J, with 9 bases between the two ends. There are 13 residues in the CDR3. CDR3 coding DNA: TGTGCCAGCAGCTCCAAATGGAACACTGAAGCTTTCTTT. Amino acid sequence: CASSSKWNTEAFF.

This clonotype was seen ten or more times. V gene TRBV19 combines with J gene TRBJ2-2; TRBD1 aligns across 7 bases. The CDR3 is made up of 15 amino acids. The ends lost 6 bases at V and 1 base at J; junction bases unmatched: 5. In germline, CDR1 is LNHDA, CDR2 SQIVND (reference sequence). The CDR3 is CASRLTGKNTGELFF. DNA for the CDR3: TGTGCCAGTAGGCTGACAGGGAAGAACACCGGGGAGCTGTTTTTT.

In this sample, this clonotype turned up many times. This sequence joins TRBV6-6 and TRBJ1-2; D not resolved. Deletions cut 6 bases from V and 11 bases from J, with 10 bases between. This CDR3 is built from 10 residues. Germline values: CDR1 MNHNY, CDR2 SVGAGI (reference sequence). CDR3 amino acids: CASSYSFYTF. DNA for the CDR3: TGTGCCAGCAGCTACAGTTTTTACACCTTC.